Sequencing of this T cell receptor (beta chain) was carried out in a study of blood T cells in healthy people across ages. Study results and caveats: Versus aged donors, long-lived donors had higher diversity and more naive CD4+ cells.

Through a sample-barcoded 5' primer and a J-beta primer mix, a second PCR was run for roughly 7 to 12 cycles. TCRdb reprocessed the 5' RACE reads via MiXCR and lists one record per CDR3 protein. The table has hundreds of thousands of distinct CDR3 sequences, 45% to 50% seen once. The donors, aged 6 to 90, were healthy Caucasians from Russia. A remark on this clonotype: Its specificity is unknown.

Germline lookup yields CDR1 SGHRS and CDR2 YFSETQ. Trimming removed 4 bases at V and 0 bases at J, with 17 bases between. The CDR3 runs to 18 residues. The specimen sequenced was blood. This receptor was identified in a man aged 25 to 45 in good health. The chain couples TRBV5-1 to TRBJ2-6; a weak D match, TRBD1 (7 bases). CDR3 sequence reads: CASSAGQPFRSGANVLTF. CDR3 coding DNA: TGCGCCAGCAGCGCGGGACAGCCATTCCGCTCTGGGGCCAACGTCCTGACTTTC.